The 2 T cell receptor beta chains given below trace back to one sample, sequenced in a study of T cell clonality in common variable immunodeficiency. The protocol was immunoSEQ multiplex PCR, while the TCRdb copy is restricted to in-frame clones and leaves out a portion. The sample shows some 60,000 clones, none of them appearing just once. Material: peripheral blood mononuclear cells. The receptors were gathered from a person aged 18 to 75 in good health.

As for this clone: Compared with germline, one end of the junction differs, possibly owing to a read error. The read terminates 3 residues before the CDR3 end, so the remaining end is supplied by the germline J gene. The chain employs TRBV2 and TRBJ2-1; 11 positions agree with TRBD2. The CDR3 sequence is 15 residues long. Germline lookup yields CDR1 SNHLY and CDR2 FYNNEI. The CDR3 loop reads CAGSEISGRADEQFF. The part of the CDR3 DNA that was read is TGTGCCGGCAGTGAAATTAGCGGGAGGGCCGATGAG.

Many counts were recorded for this clone. The CDR3 extends 3 residues past the end of the read, so its final part is completed from the germline J gene. The chain is built from TRBV18 and TRBJ1-5; D remains unclear. The CDR3 is 16 residues long. V was trimmed by 3 bases and J by 1 base, leaving 13 bases between them. Germline V gene lookup returns CDR1 KGHSH and CDR2 LQKENI. CDR3: CASSPQPPGSNQPQHF. Partial CDR3 DNA: TGTGCCAGCTCACCCCAGCCCCCGGGGAGCAATCAGCCC.